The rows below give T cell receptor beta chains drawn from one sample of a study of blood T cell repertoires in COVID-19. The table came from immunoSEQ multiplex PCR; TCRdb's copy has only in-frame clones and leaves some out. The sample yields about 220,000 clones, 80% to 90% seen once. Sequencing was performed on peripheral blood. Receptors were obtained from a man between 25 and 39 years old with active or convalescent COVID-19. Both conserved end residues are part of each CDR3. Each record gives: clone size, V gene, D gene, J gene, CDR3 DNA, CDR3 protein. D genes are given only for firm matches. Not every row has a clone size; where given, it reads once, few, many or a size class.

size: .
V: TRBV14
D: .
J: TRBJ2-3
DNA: TGTGCCAGCAGCCTTCGCCTCGGGAGCACAGATACGCAGTATTTT
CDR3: CASSLRLGSTDTQYF

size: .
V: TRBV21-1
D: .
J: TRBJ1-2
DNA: TGTGCCAGCAGCCCTAAGGGCTACACCTTC
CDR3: CASSPKGYTF

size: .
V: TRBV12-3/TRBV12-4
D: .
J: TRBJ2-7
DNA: TGTGCCAGCAGTTTTGGGCAATCGTACGAGCAGTACTTC
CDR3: CASSFGQSYEQYF

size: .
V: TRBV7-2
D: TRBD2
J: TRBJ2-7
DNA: TGTGCCAGCAGCCTTACCGCCTCGCTAGCGGGGGGGCAAACCGTGCAGTACTTC
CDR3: CASSLTASLAGGQTVQYF

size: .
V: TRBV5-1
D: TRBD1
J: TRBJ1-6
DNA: TGCGCCAGCAGCTCGCAAGTGACAGGGGGCGGCTCCTATAATTCACCCCTCCACTTT
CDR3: CASSSQVTGGGSYNSPLHF

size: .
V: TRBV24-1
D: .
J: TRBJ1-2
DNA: TGTGCCACCAGTGCCACAGGGAAGGACTATGGCTACACCTTC
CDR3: CATSATGKDYGYTF

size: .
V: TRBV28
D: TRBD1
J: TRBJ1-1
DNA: TGTGCCAGCAGTTATCTCGTCCGACAGGGGAACACTGAAGCTTTCTTT
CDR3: CASSYLVRQGNTEAFF

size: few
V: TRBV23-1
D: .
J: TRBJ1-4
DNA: TGCGCCAGCACCCCGGGTGCAACTAATGAAAAACTGTTTTTT
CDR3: CASTPGATNEKLFF

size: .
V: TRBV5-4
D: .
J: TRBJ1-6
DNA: TGTGCCAGCAGCTTGCAACAGCCTAATTCACCCCTCCACTTT
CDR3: CASSLQQPNSPLHF

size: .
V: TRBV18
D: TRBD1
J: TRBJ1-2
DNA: TGTGCCAGCTCACCAGGAGGACAGGGTGGCTACACCTTC
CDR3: CASSPGGQGGYTF

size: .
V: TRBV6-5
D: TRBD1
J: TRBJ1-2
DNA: TGTGCCAGCACCAGACAGGGGAGTAGAGGCTACACCTTC
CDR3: CASTRQGSRGYTF

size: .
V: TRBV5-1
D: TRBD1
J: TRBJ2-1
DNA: TGCGCCAGCAGCCCCCGACAGGGGGCCAATGAGCAGTTCTTC
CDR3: CASSPRQGANEQFF

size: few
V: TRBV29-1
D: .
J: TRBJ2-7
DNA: TGCAGCGTTTCCGACAGCTTCTCCTACGAGCAGTACTTC
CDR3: CSVSDSFSYEQYF

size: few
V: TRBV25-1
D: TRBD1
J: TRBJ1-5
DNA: TGTGCCAGCAGTGACCCAAACAGGGGGTTAAGCAATCAGCCCCAGCATTTT
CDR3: CASSDPNRGLSNQPQHF

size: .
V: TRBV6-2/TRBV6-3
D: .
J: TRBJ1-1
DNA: TGTGCCAGCAGTTACGGGAGCCGAGCTTTCTTT
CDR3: CASSYGSRAFF

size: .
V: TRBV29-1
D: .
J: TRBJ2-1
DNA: TGCAGCGTTGCAAGGGACTTAACCTACAATGAGCAGTTCTTC
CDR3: CSVARDLTYNEQFF

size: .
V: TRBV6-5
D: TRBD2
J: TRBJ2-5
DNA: TGTGCCAGCGGCTTAGCGGGAATAGAGACCCAGTACTTC
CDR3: CASGLAGIETQYF

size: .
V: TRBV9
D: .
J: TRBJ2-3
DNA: TGTGCCAGCAGCGTAGGGTCAGGGGAACCCACAGATACGCAGTATTTT
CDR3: CASSVGSGEPTDTQYF

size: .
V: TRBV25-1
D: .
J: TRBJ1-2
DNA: TGTGCCAGCAGTGACCGGGGGTTGGGTGGCTACACCTTC
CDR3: CASSDRGLGGYTF

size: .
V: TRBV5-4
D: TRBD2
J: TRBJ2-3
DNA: TGTGCCAGCAGCTCCGGGACTAGGAATACGCAGTATTTT
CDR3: CASSSGTRNTQYF

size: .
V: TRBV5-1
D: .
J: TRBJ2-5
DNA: TGCGCCAGCCAACCCGGGGACATCCAGAAGGAGACCCAGTACTTC
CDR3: CASQPGDIQKETQYF

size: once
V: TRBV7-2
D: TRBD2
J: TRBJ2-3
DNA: TGTGCCAGCAGCCAGCGGGGGGAGCCAGATACGCAGTATTTT
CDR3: CASSQRGEPDTQYF

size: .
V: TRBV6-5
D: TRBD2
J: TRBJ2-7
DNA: TGTGCCTCTATGGGGCTAGCGGGGGGTTTCTACGAGCAGTACTTC
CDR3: CASMGLAGGFYEQYF

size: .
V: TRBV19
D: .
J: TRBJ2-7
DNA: TGTGCCAGTAGTATAATAGGGGGATCCTACGAGCAGTACTTC
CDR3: CASSIIGGSYEQYF

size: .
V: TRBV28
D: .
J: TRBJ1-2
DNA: TGTGCCAGCAGCATCACAGATACCTCCTATGGCTACACCTTC
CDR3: CASSITDTSYGYTF

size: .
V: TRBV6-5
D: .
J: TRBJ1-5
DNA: TGTGCCAGCAGTTACCAAGGGGGAGGCAATCAGCCCCAGCATTTT
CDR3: CASSYQGGGNQPQHF

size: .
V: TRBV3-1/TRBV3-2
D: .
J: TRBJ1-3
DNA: TGTGCCAGCAGCCCTCAGGTATCTGGAAACACCATATATTTT
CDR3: CASSPQVSGNTIYF

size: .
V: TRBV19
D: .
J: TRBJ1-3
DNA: TGTGCCAGCCTAACTAGCTCTGGAAACACCATATATTTT
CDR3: CASLTSSGNTIYF

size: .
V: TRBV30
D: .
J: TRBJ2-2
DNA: TGTGCCTGGACAGGGTCGAACACCGGGGAGCTGTTTTTT
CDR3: CAWTGSNTGELFF

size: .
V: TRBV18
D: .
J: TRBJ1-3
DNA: TGTGCCAGCTCACCACCAGAGAGTCCCGGAAACACCATATATTTT
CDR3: CASSPPESPGNTIYF

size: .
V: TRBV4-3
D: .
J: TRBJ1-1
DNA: TGCGCCAGCAGCCAGGACTTGAAAGGGGAAGCTTTCTTT
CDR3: CASSQDLKGEAFF

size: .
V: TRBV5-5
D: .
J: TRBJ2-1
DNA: TGTGCCAGCAGCTTGGGGCGCGGCGAGCAGTTCTTC
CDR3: CASSLGRGEQFF

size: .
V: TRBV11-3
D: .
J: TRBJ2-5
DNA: TGTGCCAGCAGCTTAGATCCCTTACGGGGGGCAGGAGTGGAGACCCAGTACTTC
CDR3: CASSLDPLRGAGVETQYF

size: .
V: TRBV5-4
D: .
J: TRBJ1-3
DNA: TGTGCCAGCAGCTTGTCTGGTACAGGGAGCTCTGGAAACACCATATATTTT
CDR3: CASSLSGTGSSGNTIYF

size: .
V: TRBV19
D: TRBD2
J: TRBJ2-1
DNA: TGTGCCAGTAGCGTGGGGGGGATCAGTAAGAATGAGCAGTTCTTC
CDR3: CASSVGGISKNEQFF

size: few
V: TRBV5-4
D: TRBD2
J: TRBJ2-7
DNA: TGTGCCAGCAGCTCCGCTAACGGGCTAGCGGGTAGCTCCTACGAGCAGTACTTC
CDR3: CASSSANGLAGSSYEQYF

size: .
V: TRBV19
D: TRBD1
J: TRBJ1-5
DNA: TGTGCCAGTAGTATGGGGTGGGGACAGGGGAATAGCAATCAGCCCCAGCATTTT
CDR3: CASSMGWGQGNSNQPQHF

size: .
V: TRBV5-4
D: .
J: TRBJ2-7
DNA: TGTGCCAGCAGCTTGGTCGGGTCCTACGAGCAGTACTTC
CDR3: CASSLVGSYEQYF

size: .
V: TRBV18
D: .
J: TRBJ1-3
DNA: TGTGCCAGCTCACCGGAGGTGGCTGGAAACACCATATATTTT
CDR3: CASSPEVAGNTIYF

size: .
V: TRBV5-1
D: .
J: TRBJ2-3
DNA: TGCGCCAGCAGCTCGGGACTGGATACGCAGTATTTT
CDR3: CASSSGLDTQYF

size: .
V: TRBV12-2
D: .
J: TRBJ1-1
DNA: TGTGCAAGTCGCATCAGCGATATCACTGAAGCTTTCTTT
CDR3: CASRISDITEAFF

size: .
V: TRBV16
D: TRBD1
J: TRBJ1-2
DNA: TGTGCCAGCAGGGCCAAAGGGGGCGATTTCCCTAACTATGGCTACACCTTC
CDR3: CASRAKGGDFPNYGYTF

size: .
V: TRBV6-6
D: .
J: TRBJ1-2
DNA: TGTGCCAGCAGCACGGGACTGTATTATGGCTACACCTTC
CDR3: CASSTGLYYGYTF

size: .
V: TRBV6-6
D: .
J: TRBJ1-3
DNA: TGTGCCAGCAGTTACCCCGGCGGGGGAAACACCATATATTTT
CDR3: CASSYPGGGNTIYF

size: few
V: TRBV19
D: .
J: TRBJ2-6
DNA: TGTGCCAGTAGGAGACAGATCTATGGGGCCAACGTCCTGACTTTC
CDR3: CASRRQIYGANVLTF

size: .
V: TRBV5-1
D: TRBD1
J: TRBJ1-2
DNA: TGCGCCAGCAGCTTGGATTGGACAGGGGGCGGCTACACCTTC
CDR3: CASSLDWTGGGYTF

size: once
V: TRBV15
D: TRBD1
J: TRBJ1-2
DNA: TGTGCCACCAGCTCCTGGACAGGGAGGTACAACGGCTACACCTTC
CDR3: CATSSWTGRYNGYTF

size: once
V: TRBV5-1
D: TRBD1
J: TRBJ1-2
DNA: TGCGCCAGCAGCCCCGGGACAGCTAACTATGGCTACACCTTC
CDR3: CASSPGTANYGYTF

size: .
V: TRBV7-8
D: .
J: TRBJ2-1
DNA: TGTGCCAGCAGCTTAGCTCGACAAGTTGAGCAGTTCTTC
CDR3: CASSLARQVEQFF

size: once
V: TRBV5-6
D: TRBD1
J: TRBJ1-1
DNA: TGTGCCAGCAGTACAGGGGGCCGTCACACTGAAGCTTTCTTT
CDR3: CASSTGGRHTEAFF

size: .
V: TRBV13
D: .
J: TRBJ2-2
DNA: TGTGCCAGCAGCCCTAGCGTCAACACCGGGGAGCTGTTTTTT
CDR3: CASSPSVNTGELFF

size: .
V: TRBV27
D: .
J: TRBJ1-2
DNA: TGTGCCAGCAGTCCGGGGGATAACTATGGCTACACCTTC
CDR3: CASSPGDNYGYTF